This TCR beta chain stems from a study of patients and donors after allogeneic stem cell transplantation. This clonotype appeared a few times. One entry per CDR3 protein, called by TCRdb with MiXCR from the RT-PCR reads. The sample gives over 150,000 distinct CDR3 sequences, about 32% of which show up once; about 3% is in the top ten. Sample: blood, either unsorted or a sorted T cell fraction (not recorded which). The source of this sequence is a human donor who was either an allogeneic HSCT recipient or a stem cell or donor lymphocyte infusion donor (not recorded which). It is not recorded whose cells these are; they may come from a transplant donor.

The CDR3 DNA sequence: TGTGCCAGCCAGGAGACTAGCGGGATCCCTGAGCAGTTCTTC. Its translation is CASQETSGIPEQFF. This chain links TRBV10-3 with TRBJ2-1; the match to TRBD2 covers 11 bases. J gave up 9 bases and V 10 bases, and 11 bases lay outside the gene matches. Germline-derived CDR1 and CDR2 are ENHRY and SYGVKD. The CDR3 runs to 14 residues.